This T cell receptor (beta chain) was identified during a study of T-cell memory formation after mild COVID-19. Overall study: TCR clusters were mostly confined to one donor each. The study, taken as a whole, reports: Researchers found some responding clones in pre-infection memory, a sign that cross-reactive memory joined.

Using constant-segment primers, 5'RACE produced TCR alpha and TCR beta cDNA libraries carrying sample barcodes and UMIs. TCRdb called the 5' RACE reads again in MiXCR, with one record for every CDR3 protein. The profile shows 300,000 to 400,000 distinct CDR3 sequences, roughly 13% of them singletons. This clonotype has more than one count but fewer than ten. Its target is not known. The CDR3 length is 12 residues. Trimming at V came to 6 bases and at J to 9 bases, leaving 6 bases not matched to a gene. Germline assignment: CDR1 DFQATT and CDR2 SNEGSKA (reference sequence). The sample taken for sequencing was PBMCs or a T cell subset sorted from them (not recorded which). The receptor's source is a man aged 18 to 30 who had mild COVID-19 (a few samples of this study predate the infection). Cell type and time point are not known. The J gene is TRBJ1-5, the V gene TRBV20-1, with 9 bases aligning to TRBD1. CDR3 sequence reads: CSAETGGRPQHF. CDR3 nucleotide sequence: TGCAGTGCCGAGACAGGGGGTCGGCCCCAGCATTTT.